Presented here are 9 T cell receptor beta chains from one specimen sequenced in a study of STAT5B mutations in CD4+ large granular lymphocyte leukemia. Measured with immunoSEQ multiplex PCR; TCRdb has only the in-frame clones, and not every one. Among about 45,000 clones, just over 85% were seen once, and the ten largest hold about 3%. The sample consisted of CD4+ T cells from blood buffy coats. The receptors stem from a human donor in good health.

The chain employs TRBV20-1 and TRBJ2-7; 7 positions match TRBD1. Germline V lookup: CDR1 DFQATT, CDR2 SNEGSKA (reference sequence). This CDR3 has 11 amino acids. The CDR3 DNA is TGCAGCTACAGGGGACCCCGCGAGCAGTACTTC. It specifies CSYRGPREQYF.

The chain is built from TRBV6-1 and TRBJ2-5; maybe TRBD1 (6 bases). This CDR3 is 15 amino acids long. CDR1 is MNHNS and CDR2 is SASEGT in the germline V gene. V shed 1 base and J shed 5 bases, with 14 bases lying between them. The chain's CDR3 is CASSEVWGRRETQYF. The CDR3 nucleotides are TGTGCCAGCAGTGAAGTATGGGGGCGGAGGGAGACCCAGTACTTC.

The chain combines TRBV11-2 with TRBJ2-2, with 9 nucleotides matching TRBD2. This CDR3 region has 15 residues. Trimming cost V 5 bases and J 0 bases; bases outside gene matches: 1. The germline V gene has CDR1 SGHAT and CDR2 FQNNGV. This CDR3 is CASSASGANTGELFF. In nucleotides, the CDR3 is TGTGCCAGCAGCGCTAGCGGGGCGAACACCGGGGAGCTGTTTTTT.

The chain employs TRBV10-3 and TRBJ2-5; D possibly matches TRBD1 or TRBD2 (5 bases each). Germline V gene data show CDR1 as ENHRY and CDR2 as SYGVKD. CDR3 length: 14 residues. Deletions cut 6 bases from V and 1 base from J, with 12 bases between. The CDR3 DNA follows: TGTGCCATCAGCTCCCGGGACGGCCAAGAGACCCAGTACTTC. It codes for CAISSRDGQETQYF.

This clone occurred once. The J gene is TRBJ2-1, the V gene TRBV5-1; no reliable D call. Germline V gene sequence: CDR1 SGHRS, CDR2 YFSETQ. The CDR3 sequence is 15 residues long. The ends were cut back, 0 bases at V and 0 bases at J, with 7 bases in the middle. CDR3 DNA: TGCGCCAGCAGCTTGGCGGTTGGCTCCTACAATGAGCAGTTCTTC. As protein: CASSLAVGSYNEQFF.

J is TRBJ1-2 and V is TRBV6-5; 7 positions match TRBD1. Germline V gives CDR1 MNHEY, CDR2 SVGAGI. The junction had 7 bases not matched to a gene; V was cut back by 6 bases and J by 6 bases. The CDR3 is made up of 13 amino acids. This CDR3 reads CASRRQGRDGYTF. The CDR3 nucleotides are TGTGCCAGCAGAAGACAGGGTAGGGATGGCTACACCTTC.

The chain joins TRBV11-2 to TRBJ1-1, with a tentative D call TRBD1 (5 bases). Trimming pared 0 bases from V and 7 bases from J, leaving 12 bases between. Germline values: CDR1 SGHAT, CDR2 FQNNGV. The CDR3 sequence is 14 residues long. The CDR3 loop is CASSLDRGRLEAFF. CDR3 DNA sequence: TGTGCCAGCAGCTTAGATCGGGGACGCCTTGAAGCTTTCTTT. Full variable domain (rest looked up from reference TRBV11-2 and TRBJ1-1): EAGVAQSPRYKIIEKRQSVAFWCNPISGHATLYWYQQILGQGPKLLIQFQNNGVVDDSQLPKDRFSAERLKGVDSTLKIQPAKLEDSAVYLCASSLDRGRLEAFFGQGTRLTVV.

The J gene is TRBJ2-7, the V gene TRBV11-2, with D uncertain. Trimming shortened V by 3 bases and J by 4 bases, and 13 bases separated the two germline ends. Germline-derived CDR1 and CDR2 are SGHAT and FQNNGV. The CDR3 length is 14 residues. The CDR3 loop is CASSLGRFAYEQYF. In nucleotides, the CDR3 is TGTGCCAGCAGCTTGGGTAGGTTCGCGTACGAGCAGTACTTC.

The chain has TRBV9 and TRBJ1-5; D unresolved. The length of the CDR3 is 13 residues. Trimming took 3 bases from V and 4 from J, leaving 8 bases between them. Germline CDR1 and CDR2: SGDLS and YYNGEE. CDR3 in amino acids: CASSAGANQPQHF. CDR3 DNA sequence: TGTGCCAGCAGCGCGGGTGCAAATCAGCCCCAGCATTTT.